Listed here is a single T cell receptor beta chain. The antigen is undetermined. This CDR3 spans 13 amino acids. With 7 bases removed from V and 8 bases from J, the gap between germline ends came to 14 bases. Germline values: CDR1 MGHDK, CDR2 SYGVNS. The record originates from a study of Ad26.COV2.S vaccination and SARS-CoV-2 variants. Treatment defined: 19 received Ad26.COV2.S at low or high dose, single or two shots; several received placebo; per-sample allocation not given. The study sampled participants on day 63 after the first vaccine or placebo injection. An Ad26 vector that expressed Wuhan-strain SARS-CoV-2 spike constituted the vaccine. Here immunoSEQ multiplex PCR was the method, and the copy in TCRdb shows in-frame clones only, minus some. The repertoire includes more than 350,000 clones, around 90% of them detected once, and 12% sits in the top ten. Regarding the study as a whole: Spike-specific TCR breadth was greater after Ad26.COV2.S than placebo. It was found that vaccine and placebo recipients had similar non-spike TCR breadth. In TCR breadth and depth analyses, total T cell responses may have been underestimated.

Sample: peripheral blood, taken in a trial of Ad26.COV2.S vaccine versus placebo. This chain joins TRBV25-1 and TRBJ1-4, with D unclear. This receptor was obtained from a person between 18 and 60 years old who received the Ad26.COV2.S COVID-19 vaccine or a placebo. In nucleotides, the CDR3 is TGTGCCAGCACCTCCACGAGTTGGGAAAAACTGTTTTTT. This sequence encodes CASTSTSWEKLFF.